This paragraph reports one TCR beta chain. The study ran its PCR with 60 Vbeta and 13 Jbeta primers. TCRdb keeps only in-frame clones here, not all; method: immunoSEQ multiplex PCR. This sample has under 150,000 clones, with more than 80% found just once. This sample was taken from a study of cytomegalovirus exposure and HLA in healthy donors. CDR1 and CDR2 from the germline V gene are LGHNT and FRNRAP. The CDR3 is made up of 12 amino acids. V was pared by 10 bases and J by 4 bases, with 14 bases between. The donors (healthy individuals) were bone marrow donors. The rearrangement joins TRBV12-5 to TRBJ2-7; the D gene is possibly TRBD1 (5 bases). Sequenced sample: PBMCs. The receptor was derived from a woman aged 40 to 49 in good health and CMV-seropositive. CDR3 region: CAKMEPGYEQYF. Written as DNA, the CDR3 is TGTGCTAAAATGGAGCCAGGGTACGAGCAGTACTTC.